The subject of this entry is one TCR beta chain. The source of the sample is a study of somatic mutations in cytotoxic T cells in rheumatoid arthritis. V was shortened by 8 bases and J by 0 bases, with 14 bases between the two germline ends. The CDR3 loop spans 14 amino acids. Per the germline V gene, CDR1 is SGDLS and CDR2 is YYNGEE. Isolating CD4+ and CD8+ cells involved positive magnetic bead selection on an AutoMACS. Their purity was then checked by flow cytometry. The assay was immunoSEQ multiplex PCR, and TCRdb's table has in-frame clones only and misses some. The sample has approximately 5,200 clones, around four fifths seen once.

This clonotype was obtained from a woman between 50 and 59 years old with rheumatoid arthritis. This chain connects TRBV9 to TRBJ1-2; the D gene is possibly TRBD1 (5 bases). The material sequenced was CD8+ T cells sorted from blood. The CDR3 loop is CASTGGGSNYGYTF. CDR3 bases: TGTGCCAGTACTGGGGGGGGTTCTAACTATGGCTACACCTTC.